A selection of T cell receptor beta chains follows, all from one sample in a study of T cell changes during pregnancy in multiple sclerosis. Generated by immunoSEQ multiplex PCR, the TCRdb table keeps only in-frame clones and is missing some. The data show 30,000 to 45,000 clones, 92% seen once. Source: CD8+ T cells from peripheral blood mononuclear cells, taken in the first trimester of pregnancy. Every receptor here comes from a female donor with multiple sclerosis, enrolled in a pregnancy study. CDR3s include the opening cysteine and the closing phenylalanine or tryptophan.

len	j_gene	v_gene	CDR3aa
15	TRBJ1-2	TRBV19	CASSPDSGTGDGYTF
15	TRBJ1-4	TRBV13	CASSLGSRTGEKLFF
16	TRBJ2-3	TRBV27	CASRYLAGGPTDTQYF
13	TRBJ2-7	TRBV2	CATLGDRPYEQYF
16	TRBJ1-2	TRBV2	CASSGGWPTVNYGYTF
13	TRBJ1-1	TRBV19	CASSRYSGTEAFF
12	TRBJ2-7	TRBV15	CATRNFGYEQYF
14	TRBJ2-7	TRBV2	CASSEGTESYEQYF
13	TRBJ2-5	TRBV10-2	CATKTGGKETQYF
14	TRBJ2-7	TRBV6-5	CASSYGSSSYEQYF
16	TRBJ1-1	TRBV2	CASSPRVMAGDTEAFF
15	TRBJ2-7	TRBV7-9	CASSFGGGGATGIYF
14	TRBJ1-1	TRBV7-9	CASSFVEGFTEAFF
14	TRBJ2-3	TRBV10-3	CAISLYGDTDTQYF
11	TRBJ2-7	TRBV5-1	CASSDGTGGHF
16	TRBJ2-7	TRBV9	CASSVGLGQGLSEQYF
14	TRBJ1-5	TRBV11-2	CASSLDYSNQPQHF
15	TRBJ1-6	TRBV4-1	CASSPQGVVNSPLHF
14	TRBJ1-1	TRBV19	CASGISQGAPEAFF
16	TRBJ2-3	TRBV6-4	CASSDSTAGGPDTQYF
13	TRBJ1-5	TRBV7-9	CASSSEMSQPQHF
15	TRBJ2-3	TRBV7-9	CASSLIRAATDTQYF
14	TRBJ1-1	TRBV6-5	CATSQGVGNTEAFF
16	TRBJ2-7	TRBV7-9	CASSPETGQPSYEQYF
16	TRBJ1-2	TRBV5-5	CASSLAGGGVDYGYTF
13	TRBJ1-1	TRBV6-5	CASSYSVNTEAFF
16	TRBJ2-2	TRBV2	CASSAGGGLTTGELFF
15	TRBJ2-7	TRBV4-2	CASSQGRGSTYEQYF
16	TRBJ2-3	TRBV5-1	CASSLEGGYDSDTQYF
12	TRBJ2-7	TRBV10-1	CASSEAKNEQYF
15	TRBJ2-1	TRBV11-3	CASSLGTGHTDEQFF
14	TRBJ2-5	TRBV29-1	CSARTGRDVETQYF
16	TRBJ2-3	TRBV4-2	CASSQDRGTTVDTQYF
15	TRBJ2-1	TRBV2	CASSDRGGLFNEQFF
16	TRBJ1-6	TRBV11-1	CASSLGRGGQTSPLHF
15	TRBJ2-7	TRBV27	CASSFSSGGINEQYF
15	TRBJ1-2	TRBV7-2	CASSSPGGVNYGYTF
13	TRBJ2-7	TRBV30	CAWSVRGFYEQYF
17	TRBJ2-1	TRBV6-4	CASSESAGGAGYNEQFF
15	TRBJ1-2	TRBV5-1	CASSPPGTGSDGYTF
15	TRBJ1-2	TRBV29-1	CSVEFIQAPFYGYTF
15	TRBJ2-2	TRBV30	CAWNAGALNTGELFF
13	TRBJ2-1	TRBV4-2	CASSQVQGGEQFF
14	TRBJ2-1	TRBV29-1	CSVEVAGGGNEQFF
13	TRBJ2-7	TRBV6-6	CASSPNLSYEQYF
12	TRBJ2-1	TRBV7-3	CASSLDGHEQFF
15	TRBJ2-1	TRBV19	CASSILVAGVNEQFF
16	TRBJ1-5	TRBV2	CASSLSAGRGIQPQHF
14	TRBJ2-7	TRBV19	CASSIYRGAYEQYF
12	TRBJ1-1	TRBV2	CARITENTEAFF
12	TRBJ2-3	TRBV9	CASRGGTDTQYF
14	TRBJ2-3	TRBV29-1	CSVPGGGGTDTQYF
14	TRBJ1-2	TRBV9	CASSVGLTDYGYTF